This TCR beta chain was sequenced for a study of cytomegalovirus exposure and HLA in healthy donors (TCRdb year 2017). Background on the whole study: An earlier analysis of several hundred of the donors reported over 250 Gb of sequence data and roughly 120 million unique TCR beta sequences obtained from roughly 170 million T cells. Because of strong linkage in the cohort, four to six DR-DQ haplotypes were treated as single units for association and clustering. The study profiled the T cell repertoires of fewer than 850 subjects by immunosequencing and related them to cytomegalovirus serostatus. The study was designed to test whether signatures of past pathogen exposure could be identified by cataloging public T cell receptors. Alongside the repertoire data, information on donor age, sex, ethnicity and CMV serostatus was compiled. Every repertoire in the discovery cohort had been generated on one and the same sequencing platform. A later genetic analysis used genome-wide SNP genotypes for about 60% of the 666 donors, treating that subset as a discovery cohort. The genetic ancestry cluster associated with self-reported Caucasian donors included 81% of the approximately 430 genotyped donors. High-throughput TCR immunosequencing, statistical association of individual TCRs with disease status, and machine learning were combined to predict cytomegalovirus infection status. On average, 235,054 unique TCR beta nucleotide sequences were sequenced per donor among 300 to 500 genotyped donors of the cohort, with roughly a sixth of those sequences being non-productive. In an earlier analysis of a few hundred of the donors, high-throughput TCR beta sequencing was used to judge whether each TCR beta V gene segment behaved as functional or pseudogenic. A separate validation cohort of 100 to 150 different subjects was used in addition to the approximately 640-subject first cohort. Typing coverage varied by locus: roughly 629-630 donors for A, B, C, DRB1 and DQB1; some 520 for DQA1; 600 to 610 for DPA1; more than 450 for DPB1. Approximately 300 gigabases of sequencing data and approximately 92 million unique TCR sequences made up an early release that covered around 640 HLA-typed donors. Both class I and class II loci were covered by HLA typing, at four-digit resolution. The later analysis used no new phenotypic data to find candidate immune exposures, relying instead on TCR beta sequences and their occurrence across donors. A later analysis re-analyzed previously published TCR beta repertoires from approximately 670 donors and added high-resolution HLA genotyping to study TCR occurrence patterns.

What the work shows at the level of the full study, not this receptor alone: A further reported finding was that TCR beta sequences accurately predicted the HLA-A and HLA-B alleles for most subjects in the first cohort. HLA typing was unavailable for some donors at each locus, so association tests used only the typed subset. The cohort was sequenced for TCR beta chains only, and without alpha or paired-chain data the features that could be detected were limited. At a false discovery rate of 0.05, a later analysis linked around 17,000 TCR beta sequences to specific HLA alleles. In vitro tests confirmed that a few of the cytomegalovirus-associated TCR beta chains recognize cytomegalovirus antigens. When HLA alleles, especially DR and DQ, strongly co-occurred, attributing TCR associations to individual alleles was difficult. Compared with equally common non-associated chains, HLA-associated TCR beta chains in a later analysis were more clonally expanded and had lower generation probabilities. Correlated functional status among segregating V segments might reflect linkage disequilibrium, but an unknown experimental factor could not be ruled out. Roughly 15 rarely observed V segments, including chromosome 9 orphons, were excluded from the earlier analysis of almost 600 of the donors because counts were too low. The study gave a list of some 150 TCR beta chains associated with cytomegalovirus. A cluster of highly shared sequence variants was judged likely to represent a technical artifact of the sequencing pipeline. Compared with the roughly 720-donor mean, donors in an Asian-associated ancestry cluster had fewer N-insertions in productive TCRs, according to a later genetic analysis. According to a later analysis, TCR association rates differed among HLA loci, with DRB1 alleles showing the most associated TCRs and HLA-C alleles showing the fewest. An earlier analysis of roughly 570 of the donors showed that most TCR beta V segments appeared in productive rearrangements either about 87% or about 30% of the time, which broadly matched IMGT annotations. Across donors, most TCR sequences were observed very rarely, whereas some public TCRs were present in many individuals. An association between a missense DCLRE1C variant and V-gene and J-gene trimming of TCR beta chains was found in a later genetic analysis and replicated in an independent cohort. In a later analysis, most CMV-associated TCR beta chains were found to appear HLA-restricted, with HLA associations seemingly driven largely by CMV exposure. Roughly uniform sequencing depth across donors was assumed in presence/absence analyses, although this assumption may not hold. A later analysis reported that several top co-occurrence clusters appeared linked to parvovirus B19, influenza, CMV and Epstein-Barr virus. For the cohort, immune exposure information was limited to CMV serostatus. The classifier was reported to diagnose cytomegalovirus status with high specificity and sensitivity in both the original cohort and the validation cohort. It was suggested by the authors that the approach could potentially be generalized to other disease states and immunological phenotypes.

This clone was counted once. Which antigen it targets is not known. The input lacks base qualities; no much larger clone sits a single base away. The cohort consisted of 600 or so healthy bone marrow donors. At the time of sampling, all cohort members were nominally healthy, though unrecorded immune exposures were likely present. The donor was CMV seropositive and belonged to the group of 250 to 300 seropositive cohort members. A peripheral blood sample was collected from each donor, and TCR beta sequencing was performed on peripheral blood mononuclear cells. The Qiagen DNeasy Blood Extraction Kit was used to extract genomic DNA from the blood cell samples. The method was the immunoSEQ multiplex PCR assay. A mixture of 60 forward primers for TCR Vbeta segments and 13 reverse primers for TCR Jbeta segments was used in the multiplex PCR. The CDR3 region of rearranged TCR beta genes was amplified from genomic DNA with a multiplex PCR assay. Amplified TCR beta libraries were sequenced as 87-base-pair reads on the Illumina HiSeq System. In the source study's methods: A later analysis tallied about 77 million unique TCR beta chains across the 700 or so repertoires, and around 12 million of those chains were shared by two or more donors. A nearest-neighbor algorithm error-corrected the raw reads and collapsed the reads into unique sequences, merging closely related sequences to remove PCR and sequencing errors. CDR3 sequences were aligned to IMGT reference sequences to assign V, D and J gene segments. For a sequence to be retained, a match of at least six nucleotides was required to both a V gene segment and a J gene segment. A rearrangement counted as productive if the CDR3 had no stop codons and remained in frame with V and J, and every other rearrangement counted as non-productive. Following IMGT convention, CDR3 was defined as the stretch from the second conserved V-encoded cysteine to the conserved J-encoded phenylalanine. In an earlier analysis of around 600 of the donors, sequences lacking an unambiguous match to a single V gene segment were excluded. In an earlier analysis of a few hundred of the donors, V segments were called functional above 56.7% productive rearrangements and were called segregating when the between-donor standard deviation exceeded 5%. To diagnose cytomegalovirus status from the catalog of TCR beta chain sequences, a statistical classification framework was built. A later analysis assigned V and J genes by comparing TCR nucleotide sequences with IMGT/GENE-DB human TR gene sequences. Using the TCRdist pipeline, a later analysis assigned CDR3 sequences along with most-parsimonious VDJ recombination scenarios. In a later analysis, each TCR beta chain was defined by its CDR3 amino acid sequence together with its V-gene family, and reads without a unique V-gene family were excluded. As a way to deal with suspected cross-contamination and a sequencing artifact, a later analysis dropped 450 to 600 nucleotide sequences that were highly shared and had low generation probability. In a later analysis, a clonal expansion index for each public chain was calculated from normalized within-repertoire ranks of inferred template counts. A later analysis computed generation probabilities with a VDJ recombination model fitted to out-of-frame rearrangements, and checked the results against IGoR. A later analysis scored TCR-TCR, TCR-HLA and TCR-CMV co-occurrence with hypergeometric tests, applying a repertoire-size bias correction to TCR pairs. False discovery rates were estimated in a later analysis by permuting HLA or CMV assignments 20 times. In a later analysis, co-occurring TCRs were grouped with DBSCAN, and TCRdist sequence similarity was added when clustering was performed within HLA-allele-positive subsets. Repertoires with fewer than 30,000 or more than 120,000 public chains were left out of co-occurrence clustering, as were a few repertoires with anomalous nucleotide sharing. Drawn from immuneACCESS, this table holds only the in-frame rearrangements with V and J called that TCRdb kept. Clones are partly lost; checked studies trace under half to an unresolved V gene and leave the rest unexplained. V, J and clone size derive from that table, while D and trimming were established from the DNA sequence. In this sample the table shows 120,000 to 150,000 clones, roughly four fifths of which occur a single time. Of the sample, around 3% falls within the top ten clones.

The TCR originated in a man between 40 and 49 years old in good health and CMV-seropositive. The source material was PBMCs.

The DNA sequence is as follows: TGTGCCAGCAACAGGGAAGTCGGCTACACCTTC. Its translation is CASNREVGYTF. The sequence links TRBV6-1 to TRBJ1-2; TRBD1 is perhaps the D gene, given 6 matching bases. Inclusive of the bounding cysteine and phenylalanine, the CDR3 is 11 residues long. This entry keeps only the CDR3 DNA: 33 bases, framed from base 1. Trimming costs V 7 bases and J 8 bases, and their ends lie 11 bases apart. CDR1 and CDR2 are read off the germline V gene as MNHNS and SASEGT.